Each of the 22 T cell receptor beta chains below was sequenced from the same sample in a study of T cells in Graves' hyperthyroidism and ophthalmopathy (dated by TCRdb to between 2018 and 2020). Library preparation was by multiplex PCR. Sequenced using an Illumina HiSeq 2000. The TCR beta CDR3 regions were amplified from RNA transcripts. The TCR CDR3 was subjected to a first round of RT-PCR using the HTBI primer set and the Qiagen OneStep RT-PCR kit. TCRdb reran the public reads through fastp at Q25 and MiXCR, keeping productive beta chains. CDR3 protein duplicates are merged, each entry listing the most common genes and DNA. This sample is represented by roughly 570,000 distinct CDR3 sequences; more than 45% of them were singletons. The ten most abundant clones make up 15% to 20% of the sample. What was sequenced was peripheral blood or thyroid tissue (not recorded which). These receptors were obtained from an adult woman with Graves' disease, either hyperthyroidism or ophthalmopathy (not recorded which).

There are many counts of this clonotype. This rearrangement joins TRBV5-8 to TRBJ1-3; possible D gene TRBD1, 6 bases. Germline assignment: CDR1 SGHTS and CDR2 YDEGEE. The CDR3 is made up of 16 amino acids. The V end lost 4 bases, the J end lost 0 bases, and 14 bases lay between the germline ends. DNA of the CDR3: TGTGCCAGCAGCGACAAACAGGGCGCCTCTGGAAACACCATATATTTT. Translated: CASSDKQGASGNTIYF. The full variable domain, in which reference TRBV5-8 and TRBJ1-3 provide the parts outside the CDR3, is EAGVTQSPTHLIKTRGQQATLRCSPISGHTSVYWYQQALGLGLQFLLWYDEGEERNRGNFPPRFSGRQFPNYSSELNVNALELEDSALYLCASSDKQGASGNTIYFGEGSWLTVV.

V gene TRBV20-1 combines with J gene TRBJ2-7; TRBD1 aligns across 11 bases. The ends lost 6 bases at V and 3 bases at J; junction bases unmatched: 4. Germline CDR1 reads DFQATT; CDR2 reads SNEGSKA (reference sequence). The CDR3 totals 13 residues. The CDR3 loop reads CSAAGQGVYEQYF. Here the CDR3 DNA reads TGCAGTGCCGCGGGACAGGGGGTCTACGAGCAGTACTTC.

The sample holds many counts of this clonotype. The V and J genes are TRBV14 and TRBJ1-2; 7 bases are a match to TRBD1. Unmatched junction bases numbered 8, after V lost 0 bases and J lost 7 bases. Germline values: CDR1 SGHDN, CDR2 FVKESK. The CDR3 runs 15 residues. Written as DNA, the CDR3 is TGTGCCAGCAGCCAAGATATGGTAACAGGGGCTGGCTACACCTTC. Its protein is CASSQDMVTGAGYTF.

This rearrangement joins TRBV6-2 or TRBV6-3 to TRBJ1-6; 8 bases agree with TRBD1. The CDR3 has 15 amino acids. J was trimmed by 7 bases and V by 8 bases; bases with no gene match: 10. Germline V CDR1 and CDR2: MNHEY, SVGEGT. Here the CDR3 reads CASRDWTGLNSPLHF. CDR3 DNA sequence: TGTGCCAGCCGGGATTGGACAGGGTTGAATTCACCCCTCCACTTT.

In its sample, this clonotype was seen many times. This chain uses TRBV7-9 with TRBJ1-1; D gene unclear. Germline V gene sequence: CDR1 SEHNR, CDR2 FQNEAQ (reference sequence). This CDR3 has 12 amino acids. Trimming cost V 1 base and J 11 bases, with 11 bases left between them. CDR3 DNA: TGTGCCAGCAGCTTAGATGCAGGTCCGGCTTTCTTT. Residues: CASSLDAGPAFF.

This clonotype was seen repeatedly, ten times or more. The chain couples TRBV6-1 to TRBJ1-2, with D uncertain. This CDR3 has 11 residues. Per the germline V gene, CDR1 is MNHNS and CDR2 is SASEGT. Trimming left V 6 bases short and J 6 bases short, with 8 bases between. CDR3 amino acids: CASRHPHGYTF. The CDR3 region has the DNA TGTGCCAGCAGGCATCCCCATGGCTACACCTTC.

CDR3 DNA sequence: TGTGCCAGCAGATCCGGACAGGGGGACACTGAAGCTTTCTTT. It translates to CASRSGQGDTEAFF. The chain is built from TRBV28 and TRBJ1-1, with 10 positions matching TRBD1. The junction had 4 bases not matched to a gene; V was cut back by 6 bases and J by 3 bases. The CDR3 length is 14 residues. The germline V gene encodes CDR1 MDHEN and CDR2 SYDVKM.

This clonotype was counted many times. J is TRBJ1-1 and V is TRBV2, with 9 bases matching TRBD1. Trimming at V came to 6 bases and at J to 5 bases, leaving 7 bases not matched to a gene. The CDR3 is 14 amino acids. The germline CDR1 and CDR2 sequences are SNHLY and FYNNEI. The CDR3, as DNA: TGTGCCAGCAGCGACAGGGGGTTCTCGACTGAAGCTTTCTTT. The encoded protein is CASSDRGFSTEAFF.

The rearrangement joins TRBV5-1 to TRBJ1-4, with D unresolved. Germline V gene data show CDR1 as SGHRS and CDR2 as YFSETQ. Trimming stripped 0 bases from V and 5 bases from J, with 8 bases between. This CDR3 has 14 residues. CDR3 protein: CASSLDGTNEKLFF. The CDR3 bases are TGCGCCAGCAGCTTGGATGGAACAAATGAAAAACTGTTTTTT.

This clonotype was counted between two and nine times. The V gene is TRBV29-1, the J gene TRBJ1-1; D not certain. The ends were cut back, 6 bases at V and 1 base at J, with 12 bases in the middle. The CDR3 is 13 amino acids. Germline V lookup: CDR1 SQVTM, CDR2 ANQGSEA. CDR3 in amino acids: CSVGDLPNTEAFF. In DNA form, the CDR3 reads TGCAGCGTCGGCGACTTACCGAACACTGAAGCTTTCTTT.

V usage is TRBV2 and J usage is TRBJ2-7; D is undetermined. From germline, CDR1 is SNHLY and CDR2 FYNNEI. Trimming stripped 8 bases from V and 0 bases from J, with 17 bases between. The length of the CDR3 is 15 residues. The CDR3, as DNA: TGTGCCAGCGCGCAGGCTCCTGTTAGCTCCTACGAGCAGTACTTC. Its protein is CASAQAPVSSYEQYF.

This clonotype was seen many times. This rearrangement joins TRBV5-1 to TRBJ2-7; 9 positions match TRBD1. This CDR3 contains 15 residues. Germline CDR1 and CDR2: SGHRS and YFSETQ. Trimming cost V 4 bases and J 3 bases; bases outside gene matches: 8. The CDR3 DNA is TGCGCCAGCAGCACCGGGACAGGGTGGCACTACGAGCAGTACTTC. This translates into CASSTGTGWHYEQYF.

The table lists this clonotype with many counts. This rearrangement joins TRBV14 to TRBJ2-5; D perhaps matches TRBD1 (6 bases). V shed 2 bases and J shed 5 bases, with 12 bases lying between them. Germline V gene sequence: CDR1 SGHDN, CDR2 FVKESK. The CDR3 sequence is 14 residues long. In nucleotides, the CDR3 is TGTGCCAGCAGCCAATTGGGACAAGCGGAGACCCAGTACTTC. This codes for CASSQLGQAETQYF.

This clonotype was recorded at least ten times. The rearrangement uses TRBV29-1 and TRBJ2-2; D is uncertain. CDR3 length equals 12 residues. Germline V lookup: CDR1 SQVTM, CDR2 ANQGSEA. The CDR3 nucleotides read TGCACCGTGAAGGTACCCCCCGGGGAGCTGTTTTTT. This codes for CTVKVPPGELFF.

V and J are TRBV18 and TRBJ2-5; D unclear. Trimming shortened V by 2 bases and J by 0 bases, and 10 bases separated the two germline ends. From germline, CDR1 is KGHSH and CDR2 LQKENI. CDR3 length: 15 residues. CDR3 nucleotide sequence: TGTGCCAGCTCACCAGGAGACTGGTACCAAGAGACCCAGTACTTC. This encodes CASSPGDWYQETQYF. Full variable domain (outside the CDR3, taken from reference TRBV18 and TRBJ2-5): NAGVMQNPRHLVRRRGQEARLRCSPMKGHSHVYWYRQLPEEGLKFMVYLQKENIIDESGMPKERFSAEFPKEGPSILRIQQVVRGDSAAYFCASSPGDWYQETQYFGPGTRLLVL.

The V call is TRBV2, the J call TRBJ1-2; D ambiguous. The germline V gene has CDR1 SNHLY and CDR2 FYNNEI. The CDR3 length is 15 residues. The ends were cut back, 3 bases at V and 0 bases at J, with 11 bases in the middle. The CDR3 here is CASSEVPDTNYGYTF. The CDR3 DNA follows: TGTGCCAGCAGTGAGGTTCCGGATACTAACTATGGCTACACCTTC.

The V call is TRBV7-9, the J call TRBJ1-2, with 7 nucleotides matching TRBD1. The CDR3 contains 16 residues. Germline V gives CDR1 SEHNR, CDR2 FQNEAQ (reference sequence). V was clipped by 0 bases and J by 6 bases; unmatched bases: 10. Here the CDR3 DNA reads TGTGCCAGCAGCTTAGCGTGGACAGGCATGCACGATGGCTACACCTTC. Residues: CASSLAWTGMHDGYTF.

The chain couples TRBV7-9 to TRBJ2-6; D gene uncertain. CDR3 length: 15 residues. Trimming removed 4 bases from V and 4 bases from J, with 11 bases in between. In germline, CDR1 is SEHNR, CDR2 FQNEAQ (reference sequence). Written as DNA, the CDR3 is TGTGCCAGCAGCTCCAGGTTTTGGGGGGCCAACGTCCTGACTTTC. It yields the protein CASSSRFWGANVLTF. The whole variable domain, remainder taken from reference TRBV7-9 and TRBJ2-6, is DTGVSQNPRHKITKRGQNVTFRCDPISEHNRLYWYRQTLGQGPEFLTYFQNEAQLEKSRLLSDRFSAERPKGSFSTLEIQRTEQGDSAMYLCASSSRFWGANVLTFGAGSRLTVL.

The chain has TRBV29-1 and TRBJ2-3; the match to TRBD2 covers 10 bases. Germline CDR1 and CDR2: SQVTM and ANQGSEA. The CDR3 totals 16 residues. Unmatched junction bases numbered 18, after V lost 7 bases and J lost 8 bases. The CDR3 loop reads CSGLASGGALPCTQYF. The CDR3 nucleotides read TGCAGCGGCCTAGCTAGCGGGGGAGCGCTTCCGTGTACGCAGTATTTT.

The V gene is TRBV2, the J gene TRBJ1-1; 11 bases agree with TRBD1. The CDR3 is 17 residues long. Germline V CDR1 and CDR2: SNHLY, FYNNEI. The junction had 12 bases not matched to a gene; V was cut back by 6 bases and J by 3 bases. The CDR3 region has the DNA TGTGCCAGCAGAGTTGGGACAGGGGGTAATACGGACACTGAAGCTTTCTTT. Protein: CASRVGTGGNTDTEAFF.

On this clonotype: This may be a read error, as it is one base from a much larger clone. No conserved phenylalanine or tryptophan is present at the end of the CDR3, so a read error is the likely explanation. This chain links TRBV10-3 with TRBJ2-7, with 9 bases that match TRBD1. After removal of 4 bases from V and 4 bases from J, the junction contained 2 bases not matched to a gene. This CDR3 has 13 amino acids. Per the germline V gene, CDR1 is ENHRY and CDR2 is SYGVKD. The CDR3 protein is CAISGDREYEQYL. CDR3 sequence (DNA): TGTGCCATCAGTGGGGACAGGGAGTACGAGCAGTACCTC.

V usage is TRBV7-6 and J usage is TRBJ2-7; D unclear. V lost 1 base to trimming and J lost 4 bases, with 11 bases between them. The CDR3 spans 14 residues. Germline-derived CDR1 and CDR2 are SGHVS and FNYEAQ. The DNA for the CDR3 is TGTGCCAGCAGCTTAGGCTGGGTCGGGTACGAGCAGTACTTC. Residues: CASSLGWVGYEQYF.